This T cell receptor (beta chain) appears in the sequencing data of a study of T cell repertoires in cytomegalovirus infection. The CDR3 runs to 15 residues. Trimming removed 8 bases from V and 2 bases from J; junction bases left unmatched: 10. The V gene's germline CDR1 is SGHTA and CDR2 FQGNSA. TCRdb used MiXCR to reprocess the reads, holding one entry per CDR3 protein. This table has hundreds of thousands of distinct CDR3 sequences, around 24% appearing once. Overall study findings and caveats: Cumulative public TCR beta family frequency identified CMV carriers with the relevant HLA.

This clonotype was detected only once. Its antigen is undetermined. Sample: CD8+ T cells from PBMCs. The clonotype comes from a human donor in good health (CMV status not recorded). Some clones in this sample may be carry-over from other donors' samples. The gene calls are TRBV7-2 and TRBJ2-3, with 7 bases aligning to TRBD2. CDR3 in DNA: TGTGCCAGCGGCTATCGGGACTACTCCACAGATACGCAGTATTTT. As protein: CASGYRDYSTDTQYF.